The T cell receptor beta chain described here comes from a study of blood T cell repertoires in COVID-19. Study details: Samples representing acute and convalescent COVID-19 were sourced from the United States, Italy and Spain. T cells, B-cell-depleted T cells, or PBMCs provided the cDNA or gDNA that served as material.

Trimming at V came to 5 bases and at J to 9 bases, leaving 16 bases not matched to a gene. Looked up from germline, CDR1 is SGHVS and CDR2 is FQNEAQ. This CDR3 spans 17 amino acids. Original methodology: Estimation of nucleated cell counts was performed using reference gene primer amplification. This table comes from immunoSEQ multiplex PCR, and its TCRdb copy is limited to in-frame clones, with some not included. Clonal size and the V and J genes are those of that table, whereas D and trimming came from the DNA. The table includes some 9,900 clones, 80% to 90% detected once. Sequencing was carried out using peripheral blood. The rearrangement uses TRBV7-8 and TRBJ2-1, with 10 bases identical to TRBD2. The source of this sequence is a human donor in a cohort sampled during active COVID-19. The CDR3 region is CASSPPLRYSGGGEQFF. In DNA form, the CDR3 reads TGTGCCAGCAGCCCCCCGCTGCGATACAGCGGGGGGGGTGAGCAGTTCTTC.